A single T cell receptor (beta chain) is shown here with its context. No cognate antigen has been identified for it. No base quality values were provided; no much bigger clone lies one nucleotide off. The CDR3 starts with the cysteine, ends with the phenylalanine, and has 16 residues. The retained sequence is limited to the CDR3, 48 bases, with the frame set at the first base. Trimming removed 2 bases from V and 0 bases from J, leaving 10 bases between the germline ends. Via the germline V gene (reference sequence), CDR1 is SEHNR and CDR2 FQNEAQ. This specimen comes from a study of T cell responses to AZD1222 COVID-19 vaccine (TCRdb year 2021). Study-level background: AZD1222 recipients given second doses at about 4 weeks or at about 12 weeks were pooled, since spike-specific TCR depth and breadth were not found to differ between the two schedules. A total of 230 to 250 trial participants underwent TCR sequencing, of whom 200 to 220 received two doses of AZD1222 and about 25 received two doses of the MenACWY control vaccine. Trial participants were enrolled by age into 18-55, 56-69 and 70-plus year subgroups, with 148, 28 and 57 TCR-sequenced participants respectively. General findings and caveats noted by the study authors: Because no samples from the day 14 peak response were available, repertoires could be characterized only after the peak T cell response. Reportedly, almost half of the unique spike-specific TCRs recognized epitopes lying outside the regions that are mutated in the B.1.351 and B.1.1.7 variants. The 56-69-year group was small, and its depth increase did not reach significance, likely because of low power. Participants were mostly white British and included more females than males, and it was suggested by the authors that clonal diversity may have been underestimated. CD4 TCRs associated with the vaccine covered the entire spike protein, and the dominant responses were in regions 160-218 and 743-854. After two AZD1222 doses, both the breadth and the depth of spike-specific TCRs were significantly higher than at day 0 and than in MenACWY recipients. Conclusions about previously exposed vaccinees are limited, since just 6 or 7 AZD1222 recipients were seropositive for SARS-CoV-2 at baseline.

The CDR3 regions of human TCRbeta chains were analyzed by immunosequencing. The published analysis was carried out like this. TCRs in the repertoires were compared against a reference library of SARS-CoV-2-specific TCRs that had been generated with the MIRA antigen-specificity platform. Breadth meant the fraction of unique TCRs that were SARS-CoV-2-associated, whereas depth meant the fraction of total T cells that were SARS-CoV-2-associated. Each spike-specific TCR was assigned to its reactive spike region and to a CD4 or CD8 class using the MIRA data. Log10-transformed breadth and depth values were compared by one-way ANOVA with Sidak's multiple comparisons tests. Entries here come from immuneACCESS through TCRdb and include only in-frame sequences with V and J called. Some clones fail to appear in such tables; in the studies checked, an unresolved V gene covers under half of the shortfall, and the cause of the remainder is unknown. The V and J calls and clone size are taken from that table; D and trimming were inferred from the DNA. Recorded for this sample are over 100,000 clones; approximately 91% of them occurred a single time. Jointly, the top ten make up roughly 2.3% of the sample.

The time point label, as the study defines it: baseline before first vaccination. The vaccinee samples were drawn from two UK trials, COV001 and COV002, one of which was a single-blind randomized controlled phase 2/3 trial testing AZD1222 (ChAdOx1 nCoV-19) in healthy adults. Trial participant PBMC samples were collected at day 0 and day 28 after the second dose for TCRbeta chain sequencing. The chain links TRBV7-9 with TRBJ2-2; TRBD1 could be the D gene, as 5 bases match. The source material was peripheral blood, sampled on day 0 of AZD1222 vaccination. This sequence originates from an adult in good health. CDR3 protein: CASSLRPTANTGELFF. The sequence in DNA is TGTGCCAGCAGCTTAAGGCCGACAGCGAACACCGGGGAGCTGTTTTTT.